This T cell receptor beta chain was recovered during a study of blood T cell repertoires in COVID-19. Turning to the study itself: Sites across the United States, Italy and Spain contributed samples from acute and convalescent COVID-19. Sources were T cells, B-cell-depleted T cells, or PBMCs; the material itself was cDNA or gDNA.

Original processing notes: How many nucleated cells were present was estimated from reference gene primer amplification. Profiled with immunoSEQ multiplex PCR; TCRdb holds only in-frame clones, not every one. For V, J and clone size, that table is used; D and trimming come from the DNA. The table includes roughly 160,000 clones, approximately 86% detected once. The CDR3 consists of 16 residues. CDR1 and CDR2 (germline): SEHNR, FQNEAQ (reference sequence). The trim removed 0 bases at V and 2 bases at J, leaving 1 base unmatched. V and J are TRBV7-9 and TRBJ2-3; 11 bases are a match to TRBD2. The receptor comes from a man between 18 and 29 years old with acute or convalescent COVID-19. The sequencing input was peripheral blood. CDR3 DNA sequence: TGTGCCAGCAGCTTAGCTAGCGGGGGGGCCACAGATACGCAGTATTTT. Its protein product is CASSLASGGATDTQYF.